The next 12 T cell receptor beta chains were all read from a single sample in a study of OX40 agonist ivuxolimab in advanced cancers. The repertoire was sequenced with immunoSEQ multiplex PCR; TCRdb's copy has only in-frame clones and lacks some. The sample has tens of thousands of clones, roughly 88% seen once. Material: CD4+ or CD8+ T cells sorted from blood, obtained in a trial of the OX40 agonist ivuxolimab. The receptors shown here come from an adult with an advanced solid tumor such as melanoma, head and neck, liver or kidney cancer.

The chain couples TRBV5-1 to TRBJ2-3, with 9 bases identical to TRBD2. Germline-derived CDR1 and CDR2 are SGHRS and YFSETQ. V lost 0 bases to trimming and J lost 4 bases; unmatched junction nucleotides: 6. The length of the CDR3 is 16 residues. The CDR3 DNA is TGCGCCAGCAGCTTGGATCGGGCTAGCGGGGCAGATACGCAGTATTTT. It codes for CASSLDRASGADTQYF.

The CDR3 DNA sequence: TGCGCCAGCAGCCAAGCCTCGGGACTACTGACCGGGGAGCTGTTTTTT. It codes for CASSQASGLLTGELFF. The chain carries TRBV4-3 and TRBJ2-2; 7 bases map to TRBD2. In germline, CDR1 is LGHNA, CDR2 YSLEER. The CDR3 runs 16 residues. The V and J ends lost 1 base and 5 bases, in that order; junction bases with no gene match: 7.

This chain links TRBV6-5 with TRBJ2-7, with 8 bases matching TRBD2. Germline CDR1 is MNHEY and CDR2 is SVGAGI. V lost 7 bases, J lost 3 bases, and 11 bases stayed unmatched. The CDR3 runs 15 residues. The CDR3 protein is CASKKKAGAVYEQYF. Written as DNA, the CDR3 is TGTGCCAGCAAGAAGAAAGCGGGAGCCGTCTACGAGCAGTACTTC.

The V gene is TRBV7-9, the J gene TRBJ1-1; D gene ambiguous. Trimming shortened V by 3 bases and J by 8 bases, and 13 bases separated the two germline ends. There are 13 residues in the CDR3. Germline CDR1 SEHNR, CDR2 FQNEAQ (reference sequence). In nucleotides, the CDR3 is TGTGCCAGCAGCTTTCGTCGGAACAACGAAGCTTTCTTT. Translation gives CASSFRRNNEAFF.

The gene calls are TRBV5-6 and TRBJ2-1, with D possibly being TRBD2 (5 bases). The V gene's germline CDR1 is SGHDT and CDR2 YYEEEE. The ends were cut back, 3 bases at V and 15 bases at J, with 13 bases in the middle. The length of the CDR3 is 11 residues. The CDR3 sequence is CASSSAGRLFF. The CDR3 coding sequence is TGTGCCAGCAGCTCGGCGGGTAGACTGTTCTTC.

This clone has only a few counts. This chain connects TRBV30 to TRBJ2-4; D tentatively fits TRBD1 or TRBD2 (5 bases each). V was pared by 5 bases and J by 0 bases, with 5 bases between. CDR1 and CDR2 (germline): GTSNPN, SVGIG (reference sequence). This CDR3 region has 12 residues. The CDR3 protein is CAWGTAKNIQYF. The CDR3, as DNA: TGTGCCTGGGGGACAGCCAAAAACATTCAGTACTTC.

The chain couples TRBV9 to TRBJ1-1, with D uncertain. The germline CDR1 and CDR2 sequences are SGDLS and YYNGEE. Trimming pared 3 bases from V and 5 bases from J, leaving 14 bases between. There are 14 residues in the CDR3. The CDR3 DNA follows: TGTGCCAGCAGCGACCGACCCGTGGGAACTGAAGCTTTCTTT. It encodes CASSDRPVGTEAFF.

The chain uses TRBV15 and TRBJ1-3; 7 bases map to TRBD1. The CDR3 is made up of 14 amino acids. V was clipped by 4 bases and J by 3 bases; unmatched bases: 3. Germline values: CDR1 LNHNV, CDR2 YYDKDF (reference sequence). CDR3 nucleotide sequence: TGTGCCACCAGCATAACAGGGGATGGAAACACCATATATTTT. Translation: CATSITGDGNTIYF.

The gene calls are TRBV6-5 and TRBJ2-7, with D perhaps matching TRBD2 (6 bases). Germline CDR1 reads MNHEY; CDR2 reads SVGAGI. V gave up 3 bases and J gave up 5 bases, with 14 bases separating them. This CDR3 contains 14 residues. The CDR3 sequence: CASSYRRESDEQYF. The CDR3 region has the DNA TGTGCCAGCAGTTATCGCCGGGAGAGCGACGAGCAGTACTTC.

V gene TRBV5-1 combines with J gene TRBJ2-5; the D is unclear. The J call may not be correct, given that the DNA end is closer to TRBJ2-7. Germline CDR1 and CDR2: SGHRS and YFSETQ. The CDR3 extends over 13 amino acids. The CDR3 region has the DNA TGCGCCAGCAGCTTGGATCGCGCCTACGAGCAGTACTTC. It translates to CASSLDRAYEQYF.

The V gene is TRBV7-9, the J gene TRBJ2-7; D uncertain. The germline V and J ends were trimmed by 5 bases and 2 bases, with 10 bases remaining between them. The CDR3 runs 13 residues. Germline V lookup: CDR1 SEHNR, CDR2 FQNEAQ (reference sequence). CDR3 DNA: TGTGCCAGCAGCCCCGTACAAACCTACGAGCAGTACTTC. Translation gives CASSPVQTYEQYF.

CDR3 DNA: TGTGCCAGCAGTTACGTCAGCCCCGGGAGTAATGAGCAGTTCTTC. It is translated as CASSYVSPGSNEQFF. The chain employs TRBV6-6 and TRBJ2-1; D possibly corresponds to TRBD2 (6 bases). Germline CDR1 is MNHNY and CDR2 is SVGAGI (reference sequence). V lost 2 bases and J 7 bases, leaving 15 bases between the germline ends. The CDR3 consists of 15 residues.